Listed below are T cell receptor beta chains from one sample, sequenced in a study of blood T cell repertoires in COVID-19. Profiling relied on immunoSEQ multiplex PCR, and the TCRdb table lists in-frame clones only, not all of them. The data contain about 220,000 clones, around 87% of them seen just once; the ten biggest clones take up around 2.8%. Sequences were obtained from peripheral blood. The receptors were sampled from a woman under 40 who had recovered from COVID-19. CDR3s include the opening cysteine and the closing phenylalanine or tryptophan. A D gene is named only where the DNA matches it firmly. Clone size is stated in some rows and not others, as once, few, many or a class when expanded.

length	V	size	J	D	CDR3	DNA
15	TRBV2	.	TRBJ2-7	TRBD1	CASSEGQVVGHEQYF	TGTGCCAGCAGTGAGGGACAGGTAGTAGGCCACGAGCAGTACTTC
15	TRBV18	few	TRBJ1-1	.	CASSPAGGRNTEAFF	TGTGCCAGCTCACCAGCGGGAGGGAGGAACACTGAAGCTTTCTTT
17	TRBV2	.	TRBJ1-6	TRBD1	CASSDVGQGSYNSPLHF	TGTGCCAGCAGTGATGTAGGACAGGGATCCTATAATTCACCCCTCCACTTT
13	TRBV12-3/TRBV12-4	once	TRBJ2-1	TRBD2	CASRVGTSLEQFF	TGTGCCAGCAGGGTCGGGACTAGCCTTGAGCAGTTCTTC
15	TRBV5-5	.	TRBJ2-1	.	CASSSGPGAYNEQFF	TGTGCCAGCAGCTCTGGGCCAGGGGCCTACAATGAGCAGTTCTTC
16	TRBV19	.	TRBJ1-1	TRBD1	CASSTPPDRAGTEAFF	TGTGCCAGTAGTACCCCTCCCGACAGGGCTGGCACTGAAGCTTTCTTT
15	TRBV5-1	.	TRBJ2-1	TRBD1	CASSLEWGTGVEQFF	TGCGCCAGCAGCTTGGAGTGGGGGACAGGGGTCGAGCAGTTCTTC
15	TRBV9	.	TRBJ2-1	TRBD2	CASSARGDSYNEQFF	TGTGCCAGCAGCGCACGGGGGGACTCGTACAATGAGCAGTTCTTC
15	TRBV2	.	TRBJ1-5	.	CASRSREGGNQPQHF	TGTGCCAGCAGATCTAGGGAGGGTGGCAATCAGCCCCAGCATTTT
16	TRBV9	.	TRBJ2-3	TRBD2	CASSAPSAGGTDTQYF	TGTGCCAGCAGCGCCCCCTCCGCGGGGGGCACAGATACGCAGTATTTT
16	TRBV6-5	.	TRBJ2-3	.	CASSYSGLGIGDTQYF	TGTGCCAGCAGTTACTCGGGGCTAGGAATTGGAGATACGCAGTATTTT
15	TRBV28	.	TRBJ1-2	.	CASSLLTNAFSGYTF	TGTGCCAGCAGTTTACTAACCAACGCTTTTTCTGGCTACACCTTC
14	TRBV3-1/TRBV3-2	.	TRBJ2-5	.	CASSPSGRWETQYF	TGTGCCAGCAGTCCTAGTGGTAGATGGGAGACCCAGTACTTC
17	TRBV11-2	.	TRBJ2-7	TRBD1	CASSLNPGDRGRYEQYF	TGTGCCAGCAGCCTAAACCCTGGGGACAGGGGAAGGTACGAGCAGTACTTC
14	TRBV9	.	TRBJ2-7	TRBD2	CASSVGRGPDEQYF	TGTGCCAGCAGCGTGGGGAGGGGCCCCGACGAGCAGTACTTC
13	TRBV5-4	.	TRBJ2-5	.	CASSHDGEETQYF	TGTGCCAGCAGTCACGACGGAGAAGAGACCCAGTACTTC
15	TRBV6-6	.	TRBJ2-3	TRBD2	CASRASGGATDTQYF	TGTGCCAGCAGGGCGTCCGGGGGGGCCACAGATACGCAGTATTTT
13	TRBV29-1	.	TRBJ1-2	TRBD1	CSVVEEGAYGYTF	TGCAGCGTTGTGGAAGAGGGGGCGTATGGCTACACCTTC
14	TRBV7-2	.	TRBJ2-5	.	CASSLSQAQETQYF	TGTGCCAGCAGCTTAAGTCAGGCCCAAGAGACCCAGTACTTC
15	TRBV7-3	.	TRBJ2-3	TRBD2	CASSFNPSGGYTQYF	TGTGCCAGCAGCTTCAATCCGAGCGGGGGATATACGCAGTATTTT
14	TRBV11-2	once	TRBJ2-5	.	CASSLGVVQETQYF	TGTGCCAGCAGCTTAGGAGTAGTACAAGAGACCCAGTACTTC
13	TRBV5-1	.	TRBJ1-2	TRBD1	CASSEQGDYGYTF	TGCGCCAGCAGTGAACAGGGGGACTATGGCTACACCTTC
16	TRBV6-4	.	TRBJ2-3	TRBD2	CASSDSISGGSDTQYF	TGTGCCAGCAGTGACTCGATTAGCGGGGGATCAGATACGCAGTATTTT
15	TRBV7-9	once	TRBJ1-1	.	CASSLTAGGATEAFF	TGTGCCAGCAGCCTTACCGCCGGTGGGGCCACTGAAGCTTTCTTT
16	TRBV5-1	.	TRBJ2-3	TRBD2	CASSSSGGVSADTQYF	TGCGCCAGCAGCTCCAGCGGGGGGGTGTCGGCAGATACGCAGTATTTT
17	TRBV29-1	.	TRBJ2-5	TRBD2	CSVEDHSGAINQETQYF	TGCAGCGTTGAAGATCATAGCGGGGCGATAAACCAAGAGACCCAGTACTTC
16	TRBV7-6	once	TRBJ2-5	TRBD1	CASSPRTGGLGETQYF	TGTGCCAGCAGCCCGCGAACAGGGGGCCTAGGAGAGACCCAGTACTTC
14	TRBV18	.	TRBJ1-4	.	CASSPSPTNEKLFF	TGTGCCAGCTCACCGAGCCCCACTAATGAAAAACTGTTTTTT
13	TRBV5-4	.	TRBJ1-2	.	CASTDEGGYGYTF	TGTGCCAGCACCGACGAGGGTGGATATGGCTACACCTTC
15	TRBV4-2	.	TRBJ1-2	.	CASGGGPWSNYGYTF	TGTGCCAGCGGGGGAGGCCCTTGGTCTAACTATGGCTACACCTTC
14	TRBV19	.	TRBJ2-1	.	CASSTSYGYNEQFF	TGTGCCAGTAGTACGTCATACGGCTACAATGAGCAGTTCTTC
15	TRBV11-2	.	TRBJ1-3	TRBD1	CASSPTGLTGNTIYF	TGTGCCAGCAGCCCGACAGGGTTAACTGGAAACACCATATATTTT
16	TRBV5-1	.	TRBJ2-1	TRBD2	CASTPGGAGGQDEQFF	TGCGCCAGCACCCCAGGGGGAGCGGGGGGGCAGGATGAGCAGTTCTTC
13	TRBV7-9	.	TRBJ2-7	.	CASSSPGTYEQYF	TGTGCCAGCAGCTCGCCCGGGACCTACGAGCAGTACTTC
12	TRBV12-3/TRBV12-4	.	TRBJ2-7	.	CASGRSVYEQYF	TGTGCCAGCGGTCGGAGCGTTTACGAGCAGTACTTC
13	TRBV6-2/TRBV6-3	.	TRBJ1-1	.	CASSLFRDTEAFF	TGTGCCAGCAGTCTCTTTCGGGACACTGAAGCTTTCTTT
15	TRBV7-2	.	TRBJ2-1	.	CASSLDSKAGNEQFF	TGTGCCAGCAGCTTAGACTCAAAGGCCGGGAATGAGCAGTTCTTC
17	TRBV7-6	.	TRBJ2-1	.	CASSRGGGLGSYNEQFF	TGTGCCAGCAGTCGAGGGGGGGGGTTAGGTTCCTACAATGAGCAGTTCTTC
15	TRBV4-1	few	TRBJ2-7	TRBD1	CASSLRGTGAYEQYF	TGCGCCAGCAGCCTACGTGGGACAGGGGCCTACGAGCAGTACTTC
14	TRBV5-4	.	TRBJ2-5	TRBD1	CASSPIGQGETQYF	TGTGCCAGCAGCCCCATCGGACAGGGAGAGACCCAGTACTTC
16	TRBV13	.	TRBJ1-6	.	CASSLGGIGRMSPLHF	TGTGCCAGCAGCTTAGGCGGGATAGGAAGAATGTCACCCCTCCACTTT
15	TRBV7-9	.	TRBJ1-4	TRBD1	CASSPKTGSAEKLFF	TGTGCCAGCAGCCCGAAGACAGGGTCGGCTGAAAAACTGTTTTTT
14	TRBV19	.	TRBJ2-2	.	CASSSGANTGELFF	TGTGCCAGTAGTTCAGGGGCGAACACCGGGGAGCTGTTTTTT
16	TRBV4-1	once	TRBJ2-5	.	CASSSILAGGIETQYF	TGCGCCAGCAGCTCAATCCTAGCTGGGGGCATAGAGACCCAGTACTTC
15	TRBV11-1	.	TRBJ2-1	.	CASSPRVIMGNEQFF	TGTGCCAGCAGCCCCAGGGTAATTATGGGCAATGAGCAGTTCTTC